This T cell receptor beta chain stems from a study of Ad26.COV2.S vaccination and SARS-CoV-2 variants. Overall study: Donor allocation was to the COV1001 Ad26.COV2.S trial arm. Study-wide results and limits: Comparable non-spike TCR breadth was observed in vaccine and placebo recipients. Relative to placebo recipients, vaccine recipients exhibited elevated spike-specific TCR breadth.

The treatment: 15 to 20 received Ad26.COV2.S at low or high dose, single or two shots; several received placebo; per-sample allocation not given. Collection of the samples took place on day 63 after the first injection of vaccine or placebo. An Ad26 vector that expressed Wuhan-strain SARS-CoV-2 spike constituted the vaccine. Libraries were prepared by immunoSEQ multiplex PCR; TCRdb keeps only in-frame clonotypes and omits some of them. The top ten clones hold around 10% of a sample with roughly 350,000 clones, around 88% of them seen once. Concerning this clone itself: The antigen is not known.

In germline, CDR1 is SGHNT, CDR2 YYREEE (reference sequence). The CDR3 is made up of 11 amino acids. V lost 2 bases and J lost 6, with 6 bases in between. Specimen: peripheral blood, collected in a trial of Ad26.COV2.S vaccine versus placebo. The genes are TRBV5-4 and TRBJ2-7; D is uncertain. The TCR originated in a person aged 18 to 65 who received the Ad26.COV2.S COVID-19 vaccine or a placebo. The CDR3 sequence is CASSFLSEQYF. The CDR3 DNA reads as TGTGCCAGCAGCTTCCTCTCCGAGCAGTACTTC.